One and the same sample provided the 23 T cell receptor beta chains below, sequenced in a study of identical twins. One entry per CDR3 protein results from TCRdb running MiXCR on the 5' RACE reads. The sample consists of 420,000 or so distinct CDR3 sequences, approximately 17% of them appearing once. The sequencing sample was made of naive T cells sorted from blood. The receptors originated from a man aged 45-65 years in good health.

The CDR3 nucleotides read TGTGCCAGCAGCTTATCCGACAGTCAAGAAAAACTGTTTTTT. Its protein product is CASSLSDSQEKLFF. The V gene is TRBV5-6, the J gene TRBJ1-4, with a possible D match to TRBD1 (5 bases). Trimming removed 2 bases from V and 8 bases from J, with 13 bases in between. The CDR3 runs 14 residues. Germline V gene data show CDR1 as SGHDT and CDR2 as YYEEEE.

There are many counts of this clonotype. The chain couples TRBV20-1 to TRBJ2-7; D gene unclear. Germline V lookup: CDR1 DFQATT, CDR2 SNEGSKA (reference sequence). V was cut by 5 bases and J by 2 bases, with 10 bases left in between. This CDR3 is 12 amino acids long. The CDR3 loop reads CSAGKQTYEQYF. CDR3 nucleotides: TGCAGTGCTGGAAAACAGACCTACGAGCAGTACTTC.

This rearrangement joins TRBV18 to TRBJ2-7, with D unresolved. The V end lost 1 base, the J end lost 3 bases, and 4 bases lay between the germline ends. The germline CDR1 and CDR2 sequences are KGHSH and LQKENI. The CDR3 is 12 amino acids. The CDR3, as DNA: TGTGCCAGCTCACCACAGGACTACGAGCAGTACTTC. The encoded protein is CASSPQDYEQYF.

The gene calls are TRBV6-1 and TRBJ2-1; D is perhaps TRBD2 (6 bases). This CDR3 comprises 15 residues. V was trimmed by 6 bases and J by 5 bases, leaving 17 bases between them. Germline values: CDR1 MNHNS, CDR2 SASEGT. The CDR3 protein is CASRQHGGIHNEQFF. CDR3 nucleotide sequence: TGTGCCAGCAGACAACACGGGGGTATCCACAATGAGCAGTTCTTC.

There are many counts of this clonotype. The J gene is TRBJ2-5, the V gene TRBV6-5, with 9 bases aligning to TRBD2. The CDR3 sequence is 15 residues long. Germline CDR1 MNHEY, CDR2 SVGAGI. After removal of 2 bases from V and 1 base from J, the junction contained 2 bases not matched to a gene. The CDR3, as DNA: TGTGCCAGCAGTTACGAGCGGGGGGTCCAAGAGACCCAGTACTTC. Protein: CASSYERGVQETQYF.

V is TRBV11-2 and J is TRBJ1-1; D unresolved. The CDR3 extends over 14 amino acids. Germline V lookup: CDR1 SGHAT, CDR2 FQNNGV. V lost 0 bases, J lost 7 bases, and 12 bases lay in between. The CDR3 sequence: CASSLEGLSLEAFF. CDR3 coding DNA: TGTGCCAGCAGCTTAGAAGGGCTCAGCCTTGAAGCTTTCTTT.

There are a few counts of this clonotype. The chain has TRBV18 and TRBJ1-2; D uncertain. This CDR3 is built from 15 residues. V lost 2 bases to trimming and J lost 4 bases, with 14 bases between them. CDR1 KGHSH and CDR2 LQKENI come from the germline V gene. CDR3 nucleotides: TGTGCCAGCTCACCAGTGGAGAGAGTGGTCTATGGCTACACCTTC. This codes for CASSPVERVVYGYTF.

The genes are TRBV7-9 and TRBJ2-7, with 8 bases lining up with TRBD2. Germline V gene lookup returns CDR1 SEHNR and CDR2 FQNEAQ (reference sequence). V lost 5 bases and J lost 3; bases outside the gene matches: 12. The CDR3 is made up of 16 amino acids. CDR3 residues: CASSDAWGLGVYEQYF. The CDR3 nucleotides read TGTGCCAGCAGCGACGCATGGGGACTAGGTGTCTACGAGCAGTACTTC.

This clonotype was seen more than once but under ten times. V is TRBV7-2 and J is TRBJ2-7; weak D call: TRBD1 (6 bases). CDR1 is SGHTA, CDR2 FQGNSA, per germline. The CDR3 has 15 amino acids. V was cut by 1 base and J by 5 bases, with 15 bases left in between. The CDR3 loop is CASSLESVRGHEQYF. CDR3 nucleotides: TGTGCCAGCAGCTTAGAGTCAGTCAGGGGCCACGAGCAGTACTTC.

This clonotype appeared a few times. DNA of the CDR3: TGTGCCAGCAGCGTCTCCGGGACTAGAACCAATGAGCAGTTCTTC. It translates to CASSVSGTRTNEQFF. The chain couples TRBV9 to TRBJ2-1; 8 bases agree with TRBD2. V lost 2 bases and J lost 6; bases outside the gene matches: 7. There are 15 residues in the CDR3. The germline gives CDR1 SGDLS, CDR2 YYNGEE.

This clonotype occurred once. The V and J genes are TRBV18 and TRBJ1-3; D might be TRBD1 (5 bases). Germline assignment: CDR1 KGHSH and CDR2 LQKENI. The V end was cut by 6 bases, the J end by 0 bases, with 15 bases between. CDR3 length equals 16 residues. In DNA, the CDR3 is TGTGCCAGCTCCCTTCAGGGCCTGAGCTCTGGAAACACCATATATTTT. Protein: CASSLQGLSSGNTIYF.

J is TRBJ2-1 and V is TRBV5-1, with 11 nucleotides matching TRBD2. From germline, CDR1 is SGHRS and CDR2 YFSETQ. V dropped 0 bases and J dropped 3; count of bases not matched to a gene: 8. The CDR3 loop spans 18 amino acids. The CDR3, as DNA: TGCGCCAGCAGCTTGGTTCTAGCGGGAGGCCCAAACTACAATGAGCAGTTCTTC. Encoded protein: CASSLVLAGGPNYNEQFF.

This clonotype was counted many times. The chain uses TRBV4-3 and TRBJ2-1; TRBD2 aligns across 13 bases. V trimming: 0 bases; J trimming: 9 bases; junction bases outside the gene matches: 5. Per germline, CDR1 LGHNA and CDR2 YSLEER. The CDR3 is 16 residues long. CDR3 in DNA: TGCGCCAGCAGCCAAGATCATGGACTAGCGGGAGCTGAGCAGTTCTTC. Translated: CASSQDHGLAGAEQFF.

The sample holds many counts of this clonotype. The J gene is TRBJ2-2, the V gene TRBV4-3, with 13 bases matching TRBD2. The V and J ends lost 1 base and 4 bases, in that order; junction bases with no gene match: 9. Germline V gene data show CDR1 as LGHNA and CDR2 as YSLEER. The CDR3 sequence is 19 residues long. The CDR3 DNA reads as TGCGCCAGCAGCCAAGCTCAACTAGCGGGAGGGCTCGGCACCGGGGAGCTGTTTTTT. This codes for CASSQAQLAGGLGTGELFF.

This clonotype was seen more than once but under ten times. The CDR3 DNA sequence: TGTGCCAGCAGCTCCGGATATTCGAGCACAGATACGCAGTATTTT. This sequence encodes CASSSGYSSTDTQYF. The chain uses TRBV6-1 and TRBJ2-3; D gene ambiguous. CDR1 MNHNS and CDR2 SASEGT come from the germline V gene. V was clipped by 6 bases and J by 0 bases, with 13 bases between them. The CDR3 runs 15 residues.

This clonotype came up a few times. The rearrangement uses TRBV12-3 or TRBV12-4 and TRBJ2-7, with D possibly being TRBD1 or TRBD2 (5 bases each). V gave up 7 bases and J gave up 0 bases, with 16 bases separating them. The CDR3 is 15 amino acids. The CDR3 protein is CASTPGAEASYEQYF. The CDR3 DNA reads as TGTGCCAGCACCCCCGGGGCAGAGGCCTCCTACGAGCAGTACTTC.

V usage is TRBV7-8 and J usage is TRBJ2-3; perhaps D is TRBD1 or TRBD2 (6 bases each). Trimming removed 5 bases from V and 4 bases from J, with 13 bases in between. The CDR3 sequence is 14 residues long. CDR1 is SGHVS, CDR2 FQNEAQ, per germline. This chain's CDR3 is CASSVLRGADTQYF. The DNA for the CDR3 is TGTGCCAGCAGCGTCTTGAGGGGGGCAGATACGCAGTATTTT.

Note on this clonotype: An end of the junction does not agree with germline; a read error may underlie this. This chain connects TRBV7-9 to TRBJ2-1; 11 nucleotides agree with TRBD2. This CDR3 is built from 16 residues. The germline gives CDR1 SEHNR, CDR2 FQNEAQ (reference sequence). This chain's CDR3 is CASSFIAGGPHNEQLF. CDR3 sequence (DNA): TGTGCCAGCAGCTTCATAGCGGGGGGGCCGCACAATGAGCAGCTCTTC.

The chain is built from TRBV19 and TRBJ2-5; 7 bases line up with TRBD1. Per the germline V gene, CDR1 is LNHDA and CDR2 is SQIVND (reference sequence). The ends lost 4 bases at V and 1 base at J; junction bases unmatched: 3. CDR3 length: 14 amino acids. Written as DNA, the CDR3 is TGTGCCAGTAGTACACAGGGGACCCAAGAGACCCAGTACTTC. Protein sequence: CASSTQGTQETQYF.

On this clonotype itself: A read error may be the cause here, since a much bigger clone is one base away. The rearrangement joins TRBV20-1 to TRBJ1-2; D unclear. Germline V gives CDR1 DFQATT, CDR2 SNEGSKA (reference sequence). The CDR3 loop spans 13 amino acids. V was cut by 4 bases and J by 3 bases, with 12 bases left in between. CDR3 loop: CSAKTWWDYGYTF. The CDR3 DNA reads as TGCAGTGCTAAGACGTGGTGGGACTATGGCTACACCTTC.

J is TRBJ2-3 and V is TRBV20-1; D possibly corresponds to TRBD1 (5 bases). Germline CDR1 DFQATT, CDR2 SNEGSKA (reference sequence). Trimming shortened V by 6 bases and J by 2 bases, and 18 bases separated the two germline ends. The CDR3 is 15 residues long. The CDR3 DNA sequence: TGCAGTGCACATGAGACAGAGACAAACACAGATACGCAGTATTTT. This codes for CSAHETETNTDTQYF.

The DNA of the CDR3 is TGTGCCAGCAGTTACAGGCAGGGGAAGTTGAATGAGCAGTTCTTC. This encodes CASSYRQGKLNEQFF. The rearrangement uses TRBV6-2 or TRBV6-3 and TRBJ2-1, with D possibly being TRBD1 (6 bases). The CDR3 loop spans 15 amino acids. V dropped 2 bases and J dropped 7 bases, with 15 bases sitting between them. The germline gives CDR1 MNHEY, CDR2 SVGEGT.

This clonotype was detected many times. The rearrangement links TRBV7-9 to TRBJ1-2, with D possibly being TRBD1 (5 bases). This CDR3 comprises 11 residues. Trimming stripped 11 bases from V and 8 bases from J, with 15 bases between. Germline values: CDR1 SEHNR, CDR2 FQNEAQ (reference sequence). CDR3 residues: CAGLRGEGYTF. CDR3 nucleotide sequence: TGTGCCGGCCTGAGGGGCGAGGGCTACACCTTC.